Each of the 20 T cell receptor beta chains below was sequenced from the same sample in a study of blood T cell repertoires in COVID-19. TCRdb's copy holds only in-frame clones and misses some; the assay was immunoSEQ multiplex PCR. The repertoire consists of fewer than 250,000 clones, with roughly 84% occurring once and the leading ten covering around 0.89%. The sequenced sample was peripheral blood. The receptors derive from a man aged 35-49 years with acute or convalescent COVID-19.

The CDR3 reads CASSLADRVTIYF. CDR3 sequence (DNA): TGTGCCAGCAGCTTAGCCGACCGGGTGACCATATATTTT. This chain joins TRBV11-2 and TRBJ1-3; D is undetermined. V lost 1 base, J lost 10 bases, and 11 bases lay in between. This CDR3 has 13 amino acids. Germline V lookup: CDR1 SGHAT, CDR2 FQNNGV.

This sequence joins TRBV3-1 (or the pseudogene TRBV3-2) and TRBJ2-1, with 8 bases matching TRBD2. Trimming took 4 bases from V and 16 from J; bases not matched to a gene: 12. CDR1 is LGHDT, CDR2 YNNKEL, per germline (reference sequence). This CDR3 comprises 13 residues. The CDR3 sequence: CASSPSSGRSPFF. The CDR3 DNA reads as TGTGCCAGCAGCCCCTCTAGCGGGCGCAGCCCTTTCTTC.

This chain connects TRBV7-2 to TRBJ2-7; D perhaps matches TRBD1 (5 bases). V was cut by 3 bases and J by 3 bases, with 9 bases left in between. The CDR3 runs to 13 residues. Germline CDR1 is SGHTA and CDR2 is FQGNSA. The CDR3, as DNA: TGTGCCAGCAGCTTCAGGGCAGTCTACGAGCAGTACTTC. As protein: CASSFRAVYEQYF.

This chain links TRBV30 with TRBJ2-7, with D possibly being TRBD2 (5 bases). The CDR3 spans 16 residues. V gave up 2 bases and J gave up 5 bases, with 22 bases separating them. Germline V gene lookup returns CDR1 GTSNPN and CDR2 SVGIG (reference sequence). DNA of the CDR3: TGTGCCTGGAGTCCCCGGGATGCCAGACCTCTGGACGAGCAGTACTTC. It codes for CAWSPRDARPLDEQYF.

The chain couples TRBV14 to TRBJ2-3; possible D gene TRBD2, 7 bases. Trimming took 2 bases from V and 3 from J, leaving 15 bases between them. The CDR3 has 16 amino acids. Germline CDR1 SGHDN, CDR2 FVKESK. The CDR3 nucleotides are TGTGCCAGCAGCCAACTTCGCGGGGGCGGGACAGATACGCAGTATTTT. It translates to CASSQLRGGGTDTQYF.

This chain joins TRBV6-2 or TRBV6-3 and TRBJ2-1, with D possibly matching TRBD1 (5 bases). This CDR3 contains 14 residues. CDR1 is MNHEY, CDR2 SVGEGT, per germline. Deletions cut 2 bases from V and 6 bases from J, with 11 bases between. Here the CDR3 reads CASSYTRVGNEQFF. CDR3 DNA sequence: TGTGCCAGCAGTTACACCAGGGTAGGCAATGAGCAGTTCTTC.

The CDR3 DNA reads as TGTGCCAGCAGCAAACGGCGGGGAGGGACAGATACGCAGTATTTT. Its translation is CASSKRRGGTDTQYF. V is TRBV21-1 and J is TRBJ2-3; the table gives TRBD2 as D, unverified against the DNA. TRBV21-1 is marked as a pseudogene. The CDR3 spans 15 residues.

The chain employs TRBV10-3 and TRBJ2-7, with 9 bases identical to TRBD2. From germline, CDR1 is ENHRY and CDR2 SYGVKD. Germline trimming cut 5 bases from V and 5 bases from J; bases unmatched to any gene: 4. CDR3 length: 13 residues. The DNA for the CDR3 is TGTGCCATCAGTTTAGCGGGGGCGGACGAGCAGTACTTC. Its translation is CAISLAGADEQYF.

This clone was observed a single time. The V and J genes are TRBV10-3 and TRBJ1-2; 9 positions match TRBD1. Germline V gives CDR1 ENHRY, CDR2 SYGVKD. V shed 0 bases, J shed 2 bases, and the junction held 4 bases outside the gene matches. The CDR3 has 16 residues. This CDR3 reads CAISESGTGTNYGYTF. The CDR3 DNA sequence: TGTGCCATCAGTGAGTCAGGGACAGGGACCAACTATGGCTACACCTTC.

This chain uses TRBV7-2 with TRBJ1-2, with no clear D. Per the germline V gene, CDR1 is SGHTA and CDR2 is FQGNSA. The CDR3 spans 13 residues. Trimming stripped 0 bases from V and 4 bases from J, with 6 bases between. CDR3 loop: CASSLARGYGYTF. In nucleotides, the CDR3 is TGTGCCAGCAGCTTAGCGCGGGGCTATGGCTACACCTTC.

The genes are TRBV3-1 (or the pseudogene TRBV3-2) and TRBJ1-3, with D possibly being TRBD1 (6 bases). V was trimmed by 6 bases and J by 0 bases, leaving 6 bases between them. The CDR3 runs 13 residues. CDR1 is LGHDT and CDR2 is YNNKEL in the germline V gene (reference sequence). CDR3 residues: CASRTGSGNTIYF. The CDR3 DNA sequence: TGTGCCAGCAGGACAGGCTCTGGAAACACCATATATTTT.

The chain joins TRBV7-9 to TRBJ1-1; D is uncertain. The V gene lost 4 bases and the J gene lost 4 bases, with 13 bases spanning the gap. The CDR3 extends over 14 amino acids. Germline CDR1 reads SEHNR; CDR2 reads FQNEAQ (reference sequence). The CDR3 bases are TGTGCCAGCAGCTCAGGAATACGACGCACTGAAGCTTTCTTT. This codes for CASSSGIRRTEAFF.

The rearrangement uses TRBV11-2 and TRBJ2-6, with 7 bases lining up with TRBD1. This CDR3 is 18 amino acids long. V shed 1 base, J shed 3 bases, and the junction held 9 bases outside the gene matches. The germline CDR1 and CDR2 sequences are SGHAT and FQNNGV. For the CDR3, the DNA is TGTGCCAGCAGCTTAGCAGGGGGTTTCAACTATGGGGCCAACGTCCTGACTTTC. This sequence encodes CASSLAGGFNYGANVLTF.

The chain has TRBV5-5 and TRBJ1-2; 7 nucleotides align to TRBD1. CDR1 SGHKS and CDR2 YYEKEE come from the germline V gene (reference sequence). CDR3 length equals 15 residues. J lost 4 bases, V lost 2 bases, and 8 bases had no gene match. CDR3 DNA: TGTGCCAGCAGCTTTCAGCAGGGGGTTCCCTATGGCTACACCTTC. Its protein product is CASSFQQGVPYGYTF.

This chain uses TRBV29-1 with TRBJ2-1; D might be TRBD2 (6 bases). The CDR3 runs to 14 residues. The V and J ends lost 0 bases and 7 bases respectively, with 13 bases between them. CDR1 SQVTM and CDR2 ANQGSEA come from the germline V gene. The CDR3 DNA reads TGCAGCGTTGAAGATCGGCAGGAGGGGAATGAGCAGTTCTTC. Amino acid sequence: CSVEDRQEGNEQFF.

The chain couples TRBV6-2 or TRBV6-3 to TRBJ2-1, with 9 bases identical to TRBD1. Trimming cost V 5 bases and J 7 bases; bases outside gene matches: 6. Germline CDR1 MNHEY, CDR2 SVGEGT. CDR3 length: 14 amino acids. The CDR3 is CASSKGTGLNEQFF. DNA of the CDR3: TGTGCCAGCAGTAAGGGGACAGGGTTGAATGAGCAGTTCTTC.

J is TRBJ2-2 and V is TRBV7-9; 7 bases align to TRBD1. The germline gives CDR1 SEHNR, CDR2 FQNEAQ (reference sequence). Unmatched junction bases numbered 15, after V lost 4 bases and J lost 13 bases. The CDR3 spans 15 residues. The CDR3 coding sequence is TGTGCCAGCAGCTCGGTCGGACAGGTTACTGGTGGGCTGTTTTTT. Encoded protein: CASSSVGQVTGGLFF.

The rearrangement uses TRBV5-5 and TRBJ1-3, with D possibly being TRBD1 (6 bases). V gave up 0 bases and J gave up 2 bases, with 6 bases separating them. There are 14 residues in the CDR3. CDR1 is SGHKS and CDR2 is YYEKEE in the germline V gene (reference sequence). The CDR3 coding sequence is TGTGCCAGCAGCTTGGGGGGGCCTGGAAACACCATATATTTT. It translates to CASSLGGPGNTIYF. The variable domain in full, with the rest retrieved from reference TRBV5-5 and TRBJ1-3, is DAGVTQSPTHLIKTRGQQVTLRCSPISGHKSVSWYQQVLGQGPQFIFQYYEKEERGRGNFPDRFSARQFPNYSSELNVNALLLGDSALYLCASSLGGPGNTIYFGEGSWLTVV.

As to this clone: The sample has other DNA sequences that encode this CDR3 too. The CDR3 sequence: CASSQVDSDYGYTF. The CDR3 DNA reads TGTGCCAGCAGCCAAGTCGACAGTGACTATGGCTACACCTTC. This chain connects TRBV3-1 (or the pseudogene TRBV3-2) to TRBJ1-2, with TRBD1 as a possible D gene (5 bases). With 1 base removed from V and 3 bases from J, the gap between germline ends came to 9 bases. The CDR3 length is 14 residues. The V gene's germline CDR1 is LGHDT and CDR2 YNNKEL (reference sequence).

The V call is TRBV12-5, the J call TRBJ2-1; 8 positions agree with TRBD2. CDR3 size: 11 residues. Germline V gives CDR1 LGHNT, CDR2 FRNRAP. The J segment lost 12 bases and the V segment lost 4 bases, leaving 2 bases of the junction unmatched. CDR3 in amino acids: CASGSRGGQFF. CDR3 nucleotide sequence: TGTGCTAGTGGTTCACGGGGGGGGCAGTTCTTC.